What follows are 20 T cell receptor beta chains derived from one specimen sequenced in a study of long-term antiretroviral therapy in people with HIV. An immunoSEQ assay, version v3.0, was performed at survey level. Profiled with immunoSEQ multiplex PCR; TCRdb holds only in-frame clones, not every one. The table lists about 22,000 clones, approximately 82% of them singletons. This specimen consisted of unsorted PBMCs, obtained 0.1 years before starting antiretroviral therapy. The receptors were sampled from a young man with HIV.

To note about this clone: The junction departs from germline at one end; a sequencing error may be responsible. The chain links TRBV7-7 to TRBJ2-5; D uncertain. The CDR3 runs 13 residues. The germline CDR1 and CDR2 sequences are SSHAT and FNYEAQ (reference sequence). As DNA, the CDR3 is TGTGCTAGCAGCTTAGGGCAGCAAGAGACCCAGTACTTC. This encodes CASSLGQQETQYF.

The V call is TRBV9, the J call TRBJ2-5; the D call may be TRBD1 or TRBD2 (5 bases each). V was cut by 0 bases and J by 7 bases, with 16 bases left in between. The germline V gene encodes CDR1 SGDLS and CDR2 YYNGEE. This CDR3 is 15 amino acids long. The CDR3 loop reads CASSVDMGPVRTQYF. For the CDR3, the DNA is TGTGCCAGCAGCGTAGACATGGGACCGGTGAGGACCCAGTACTTC.

The chain links TRBV4-1 to TRBJ1-3; TRBD1 is a possible D gene (5 bases). The CDR3 has 15 residues. Germline lookup yields CDR1 MGHRA and CDR2 YSYEKL. Between the trimmed V and J ends, which lost 0 bases and 4 bases, there was a span of 10 bases. The chain's CDR3 is CASSQDGGRGNTIYF. The CDR3 nucleotides are TGCGCCAGCAGCCAAGATGGGGGAAGGGGAAACACCATATATTTT.

As for this clone: Sequence at one end of the junction differs from germline and may be a read error. The chain combines TRBV7-2 with TRBJ2-2; 8 nucleotides match TRBD2. The CDR3 is 16 residues long. Germline CDR1 is SGHTA and CDR2 is FQGNSA. The CDR3 coding sequence is TGTGCCAGCAGCTTAACGGGGGGGCCCTACACCGGGGAGCCGTTTTTT. It yields the protein CASSLTGGPYTGEPFF.

J is TRBJ2-7 and V is TRBV7-9; 7 bases line up with TRBD1. The CDR3 is 13 amino acids. Looked up from germline, CDR1 is SEHNR and CDR2 is FQNEAQ (reference sequence). J gave up 5 bases and V 1 base, and 2 bases lay outside the gene matches. The CDR3 DNA follows: TGTGCCAGCAGCTTAGTAGGGGGCGACGAGCAGTACTTC. It encodes CASSLVGGDEQYF.

This clone was counted a single time. V usage is TRBV9 and J usage is TRBJ1-6, with D possibly being TRBD1 (6 bases). The V end lost 0 bases, the J end lost 7 bases, and 8 bases lay between the germline ends. Germline V CDR1 and CDR2: SGDLS, YYNGEE. This CDR3 is 14 amino acids long. The CDR3 DNA reads TGTGCCAGCAGCGTAGTCGGACAGAATTCACCCCTCCACTTT. Its translation: CASSVVGQNSPLHF.

V gene TRBV7-6 combines with J gene TRBJ1-6, with a weak D call TRBD1 (5 bases). Trimming left V 4 bases short and J 4 bases short, with 11 bases between. Per the germline V gene, CDR1 is SGHVS and CDR2 is FNYEAQ. The CDR3 has 15 amino acids. In DNA, the CDR3 is TGTGCCAGCAGCTCCCGGGACGCATATAATTCACCCCTCCACTTT. It translates to CASSSRDAYNSPLHF.

This clone occurred a few times. The V and J genes are TRBV6-5 and TRBJ1-2, with no clear D. This CDR3 comprises 14 residues. The germline gives CDR1 MNHEY, CDR2 SVGAGI. Trimming took off 7 bases at V and 5 bases at J, with 17 bases between the two ends. The CDR3 sequence is CASTSTTPDYGYTF. CDR3 nucleotides: TGTGCCAGCACCTCAACGACACCGGATTATGGCTACACCTTC.

This sequence joins TRBV4-2 and TRBJ2-7, with 13 bases matching TRBD2. This CDR3 contains 16 residues. Trimming at V came to 1 base and at J to 3 bases, leaving 3 bases not matched to a gene. Germline values: CDR1 LGHNA, CDR2 YNFKEQ. This CDR3 reads CASSQGGLAGFYEQYF. The CDR3 coding sequence is TGTGCCAGCAGCCAAGGGGGACTAGCGGGGTTCTACGAGCAGTACTTC.

The genes are TRBV6-1 and TRBJ2-1, with 11 bases that match TRBD1. V shed 0 bases and J 6 bases; nucleotides not matched to a gene: 4. This CDR3 comprises 16 residues. Germline V lookup: CDR1 MNHNS, CDR2 SASEGT. Here the CDR3 DNA reads TGTGCCAGCAGTGAAGCAAGTGGGACAGGGGGCAATGAGCAGTTCTTC. This gives the protein CASSEASGTGGNEQFF.

This chain links TRBV12-5 with TRBJ2-3; D not certain. Germline assignment: CDR1 LGHNT and CDR2 FRNRAP. This CDR3 is built from 16 residues. Between the trimmed V and J ends, which lost 5 bases and 2 bases, there was a span of 17 bases. CDR3 amino acids: CASGRASDANTDTQYF. In DNA, the CDR3 is TGTGCTAGTGGTAGAGCCTCGGACGCAAACACAGATACGCAGTATTTT.

V gene TRBV28 combines with J gene TRBJ2-7; a weak D match, TRBD2 (6 bases). The V end was cut by 3 bases, the J end by 0 bases, with 15 bases between. The CDR3 has 16 residues. Germline CDR1 MDHEN, CDR2 SYDVKM. The CDR3 coding sequence is TGTGCCAGCAGTTTCATCGCTAGCGCCTTCTCCTACGAGCAGTACTTC. Translating it yields CASSFIASAFSYEQYF.

The rearrangement uses TRBV7-3 and TRBJ2-5; maybe TRBD2 (7 bases). The length of the CDR3 is 15 residues. Germline V lookup: CDR1 SGHTA, CDR2 FQGTGA. Trimming pared 3 bases from V and 4 bases from J, leaving 15 bases between. CDR3: CASSFNGGAGETQYF. In DNA form, the CDR3 reads TGTGCCAGCAGCTTTAATGGGGGGGCCGGAGAGACCCAGTACTTC. Full variable domain (remainder filled in from reference TRBV7-3 and TRBJ2-5): GAGVSQTPSNKVTEKGKYVELRCDPISGHTALYWYRQSLGQGPEFLIYFQGTGAADDSGLPNDRFFAVRPEGSVSTLKIQRTERGDSAVYLCASSFNGGAGETQYFGPGTRLLVL.

This chain joins TRBV5-4 and TRBJ1-2; D not resolved. With 7 bases removed from V and 7 bases from J, the gap between germline ends came to 14 bases. The CDR3 length is 12 residues. Germline CDR1 SGHNT, CDR2 YYREEE (reference sequence). CDR3 DNA: TGTGCCAGCCTGACCTTGGGCGCTGGCTACACCTTC. Its translation: CASLTLGAGYTF. The full variable domain, completed using reference TRBV5-4 and TRBJ1-2, is ETGVTQSPTHLIKTRGQQVTLRCSSQSGHNTVSWYQQALGQGPQFIFQYYREEENGRGNFPPRFSGLQFPNYSSELNVNALELDDSALYLCASLTLGAGYTFGSGTRLTVV.

This chain links TRBV7-3 with TRBJ2-7; TRBD2 matches at 8 bases. Germline lookup yields CDR1 SGHTA and CDR2 FQGTGA. V trimming: 5 bases; J trimming: 3 bases; junction bases outside the gene matches: 12. The CDR3 is 16 residues long. This CDR3 reads CASSPGGAGADYEQYF. The CDR3 DNA follows: TGTGCCAGCAGCCCTGGGGGAGCGGGGGCTGACTACGAGCAGTACTTC.

The genes are TRBV7-9 and TRBJ2-7; 10 bases fit TRBD2. CDR3 length: 16 amino acids. Germline values: CDR1 SEHNR, CDR2 FQNEAQ (reference sequence). V was pared by 5 bases and J by 2 bases, with 9 bases of the junction left unmatched. The CDR3 DNA is TGTGCCAGCAGCCCCGGGGGCAGCGGGAGGGCCTACGAGCAGTACTTC. Translated: CASSPGGSGRAYEQYF.

The V call is TRBV5-6, the J call TRBJ2-7, with D tentatively TRBD2 (6 bases). Germline V gene data show CDR1 as SGHDT and CDR2 as YYEEEE. This CDR3 has 18 residues. V lost 3 bases and J 6 bases, leaving 28 bases between the germline ends. In DNA form, the CDR3 reads TGTGCCAGCAGCTCCCAACGTCGGTTTGTTACTAGCATCAGCGAGCAGTACTTC. It specifies CASSSQRRFVTSISEQYF.

The rearrangement joins TRBV7-6 to TRBJ2-5; D not certain. In germline, CDR1 is SGHVS, CDR2 FNYEAQ. V was trimmed by 2 bases and J by 0 bases, leaving 4 bases between them. This CDR3 contains 13 residues. This CDR3 is CASSLTHQETQYF. The CDR3, as DNA: TGTGCCAGCAGCTTAACCCACCAAGAGACCCAGTACTTC.

This clone was picked up a small number of times. The genes are TRBV4-1 and TRBJ1-5, with a weak D call TRBD1 (6 bases). The CDR3 consists of 16 residues. CDR1 and CDR2 from the germline V gene are MGHRA and YSYEKL. V shed 2 bases and J shed 4 bases, with 15 bases lying between them. The CDR3 is CASSQNGGRPNQPQHF. The CDR3 DNA is TGCGCCAGCAGCCAAAACGGGGGCAGGCCTAATCAGCCCCAGCATTTT.

V is TRBV27 and J is TRBJ2-3, with 7 bases matching TRBD1. The germline V gene encodes CDR1 MNHEY and CDR2 SMNVEV (reference sequence). Germline trimming cut 3 bases from V and 3 bases from J; bases unmatched to any gene: 3. The CDR3 consists of 14 residues. In DNA form, the CDR3 reads TGTGCCAGCAGTTTCGTACAGGGGACAGATACGCAGTATTTT. Amino acid sequence: CASSFVQGTDTQYF.